This T cell receptor (beta chain) was captured by sequencing in a study of blood T cell repertoires in COVID-19. Study information: Sites in the United States, Italy and Spain provided acute and convalescent COVID-19 samples. From T cells, B-cell-depleted T cells, or PBMCs came the material, which was cDNA or gDNA.

A word on this clone: Germline and junction disagree at one end, which may indicate a read error.

In the authors' methods: Amplification of reference gene primers provided the estimated nucleated cell counts. Repertoires were generated with immunoSEQ multiplex PCR, while TCRdb's copy carries only in-frame clones and drops some. V and J calls and clone size are those listed in that table; D and trimming were worked out from the DNA. In the table there are 25,000 to 35,000 clones, roughly 85% of which are singletons. CDR1 is MNHEY, CDR2 SVGAGI, per germline. This CDR3 has 14 residues. Sequenced sample: peripheral blood. V gene TRBV6-5 combines with J gene TRBJ2-3, with D unclear. The origin of this receptor is a man aged 60-69 years with active COVID-19. The CDR3 reads CASSDSSLRDTQYF. The CDR3 nucleotides are TGTGCCAGCAGTGACTCCTCCCTCAGGGATACGCAGTATTTT.